The 7 T cell receptor beta chains presented below share a single source sample, sequenced in a study of tumor-infiltrating lymphocytes in primary liver carcinoma. Total RNA and DNA came together from approximately 20-30 mg of bulk tissue without cell sorting. TCR beta cDNA came from roughly 450 ng total RNA, primed with a constant-region primer. Employing slightly modified ARM-PCR, three nested multiplex PCR rounds were run, and these gave rise to the TCR beta libraries. Both of the initial two PCR rounds ran for approximately 10 cycles and employed TRBV1-TRBV30 forward primers alongside a C-beta reverse primer. MiXCR, run by TCRdb on the multiplex PCR reads, gives a single entry per CDR3 protein. Of about 35,000 distinct CDR3 sequences listed, less than 85% are singletons. The specimen was liver tumor tissue from sampling region 4. The subset is: tumor region T4, right-lateral pole. The receptors here all came from a man between 35 and 55 years old with primary liver carcinoma and hepatitis B virus infection.

The sample holds one count of this clonotype. A much larger clone lies a single base off, so this may be a read error. The chain links TRBV28 to TRBJ2-7, with D hard to call. This CDR3 has 14 amino acids. CDR1 MDHEN and CDR2 SYDVKM come from the germline V gene. CDR3 loop: CPSSSGKGMLEQYF. The CDR3, as DNA: TGTCCCAGCAGTTCTGGGAAAGGGATGCTCGAGCAGTACTTC.

As regards this clonotype: A junction end diverges from the germline sequence, so it may reflect a read error. This chain links TRBV7-8 with TRBJ2-3; D may be TRBD2 (6 bases). The CDR3 has 14 amino acids. Germline CDR1 and CDR2: SGHVS and FQNEAQ. The CDR3 sequence: CASSISGYTDTEYF. For the CDR3, the DNA is TGTGCCAGCAGCATTAGCGGATACACAGATACGGAGTACTTT.

Remarks on this clonotype: Without the conserved terminal phenylalanine or tryptophan, this CDR3 likely stems from a read error. The chain combines TRBV6-2 or TRBV6-3 with TRBJ2-5; the D gene is possibly TRBD1 (5 bases). The CDR3 extends over 14 amino acids. In germline, CDR1 is MNHEY, CDR2 SVGEGT. CDR3 in amino acids: CACSPTGAQETQYL. Written as DNA, the CDR3 is TGCGCCTGCAGTCCTACAGGAGCCCAAGAGACCCAGTACCTC.

This clonotype was recorded a few times. At one end, the junction sequence differs from germline, possibly due to a read error. The chain links TRBV5-1 to TRBJ2-2; 15 bases fit TRBD2. CDR1 is SGHRS and CDR2 is YFSETQ in the germline V gene. This CDR3 contains 17 residues. The CDR3, as DNA: TGCGCCAGCAGCTTTGGACTAGCGGGAGGGAGCACCAGGGAGCTGTTTTTT. Translating it yields CASSFGLAGGSTRELFF.

As for this clonotype: Here the CDR3 omits its conserved ending phenylalanine or tryptophan, so a read error is the likely source. The chain links TRBV4-2 to TRBJ2-1, with a tentative D call TRBD2 (6 bases). Germline V gives CDR1 LGHNA, CDR2 YNFKEQ. The length of the CDR3 is 16 residues. This CDR3 reads CARSQDGGRTYNEQFL. DNA of the CDR3: TGCGCCAGGAGCCAAGATGGGGGGAGGACCTACAATGAGCAGTTCTTA.

J is TRBJ2-1 and V is TRBV7-9; a possible D gene is TRBD1 (5 bases). The CDR3 runs to 15 residues. V was clipped by 6 bases and J by 5 bases, with 17 bases between them. Germline CDR1 SEHNR, CDR2 FQNEAQ (reference sequence). CDR3 protein: CASRDSLYENNEQFF. The DNA for the CDR3 is TGTGCCAGCAGAGACAGTTTATACGAAAACAATGAGCAGTTCTTC.

Note on this clonotype: As the CDR3 is not closed by the conserved phenylalanine or tryptophan, this likely results from a read error. The chain recombines TRBV28 with TRBJ2-7; the D call may be TRBD1 or TRBD2 (7 bases each). Germline CDR1 is MDHEN and CDR2 is SYDVKM. CDR3 length: 13 residues. The CDR3 nucleotides are TGTGTCAGCAGGGGGGGCCCAAGGTACGAGCAGTACTCC. It translates to CVSRGGPRYEQYS.